The 13 T cell receptor beta chains given below trace back to one sample, sequenced in a study of blood T cell repertoires in COVID-19. Libraries were prepared by immunoSEQ multiplex PCR; TCRdb keeps only in-frame clonotypes and omits some of them. The profile shows hundreds of thousands of clones, around nine tenths of them singletons. Sequenced input: PBMCs or T cells enriched from blood (not recorded which). The source of these receptors is a woman in her late teens or twenties who had been exposed to COVID-19.

This chain uses TRBV2 with TRBJ2-1; 8 bases line up with TRBD2. This CDR3 spans 15 amino acids. V shed 2 bases, J shed 4 bases, and the junction held 4 bases outside the gene matches. Germline CDR1 and CDR2: SNHLY and FYNNEI. CDR3 region: CASSERLANYNEQFF. The CDR3 nucleotides are TGTGCCAGCAGTGAAAGACTAGCGAATTACAATGAGCAGTTCTTC.

Remarks on this clone: A clone one base away is much larger, so this may be a read error. J is TRBJ1-4 and V is TRBV29-1, with 11 bases aligning to TRBD1. With 5 bases clipped from V and 6 bases from J, the junction kept 2 bases outside the gene matches. This CDR3 contains 13 residues. CDR1 and CDR2 (germline): SQVTM, ANQGSEA. Here the CDR3 DNA reads TGCAGCGTTCCGGGACAGGGGGATGAAAAACTGTTTTTT. Its protein is CSVPGQGDEKLFF.

V and J are TRBV29-1 and TRBJ1-1; 10 nucleotides align to TRBD1. Germline V gene sequence: CDR1 SQVTM, CDR2 ANQGSEA. With 7 bases clipped from V and 7 bases from J, the junction kept 3 bases outside the gene matches. This CDR3 has 11 amino acids. This CDR3 is CSGQGAREAFF. The CDR3 DNA is TGCAGCGGACAGGGGGCGCGTGAAGCTTTCTTT.

The chain joins TRBV2 to TRBJ2-7, with 8 bases matching TRBD1. Trimming cost V 3 bases and J 3 bases; bases outside gene matches: 4. Germline lookup yields CDR1 SNHLY and CDR2 FYNNEI. The CDR3 totals 14 residues. The CDR3 DNA follows: TGTGCCAGCAGTGAGGCAGGGGGCAACTACGAGCAGTACTTC. This gives the protein CASSEAGGNYEQYF.

The chain employs TRBV5-1 and TRBJ1-1, with D possibly being TRBD1 (6 bases). The CDR3 has 14 amino acids. Germline CDR1 and CDR2: SGHRS and YFSETQ. Trimming stripped 4 bases from V and 4 bases from J, with 14 bases between. The CDR3 here is CASSPLLQGTEAFF. The CDR3 nucleotides read TGCGCCAGCAGCCCCTTATTACAGGGCACTGAAGCTTTCTTT.

The chain couples TRBV5-1 to TRBJ2-2; 9 nucleotides line up with TRBD2. This CDR3 spans 19 amino acids. The V gene's germline CDR1 is SGHRS and CDR2 YFSETQ. The V segment lost 0 bases and the J segment 0 bases; nucleotides outside the gene matches: 9. The CDR3 region has the DNA TGCGCCAGCAGCTTGGCCGCTAGCGGGGACCTCGCGAACACCGGGGAGCTGTTTTTT. Residues: CASSLAASGDLANTGELFF.

V usage is TRBV24-1 and J usage is TRBJ2-7; the match to TRBD1 covers 10 bases. CDR3 length: 17 amino acids. CDR1 is KGHDR and CDR2 is SFDVKD in the germline V gene. J gave up 1 base and V 2 bases, and 7 bases lay outside the gene matches. DNA of the CDR3: TGTGCCACCAGTGATTCCGGGACAGGGGTGAGGTCCTACGAGCAGTACTTC. This gives the protein CATSDSGTGVRSYEQYF.

V usage is TRBV6-1 and J usage is TRBJ2-2; TRBD1 matches at 9 bases. In germline, CDR1 is MNHNS, CDR2 SASEGT. This CDR3 is 14 amino acids long. With V trimmed by 0 bases and J by 9 bases, 2 bases remained unmatched. DNA of the CDR3: TGTGCCAGCAGTGAAGCCGGACAGGGGAGGGAGCTGTTTTTT. This sequence encodes CASSEAGQGRELFF.

CDR3 in DNA: TGTGCCAGCAGCCAAGCCTCGGGACTAGCTACCCGGGAGCAGTTCTTC. Its translation: CASSQASGLATREQFF. The chain joins TRBV4-2 to TRBJ2-1, with 9 bases aligning to TRBD2. CDR3 length: 16 amino acids. V was clipped by 1 base and J by 10 bases; unmatched bases: 11. Germline V gene lookup returns CDR1 LGHNA and CDR2 YNFKEQ.

As to this clone: The same CDR3 can be traced to other DNA sequences in this sample. The chain employs TRBV11-2 and TRBJ2-5; tentatively, D is TRBD1 (6 bases). The CDR3 covers 15 residues. CDR1 and CDR2 from the germline V gene are SGHAT and FQNNGV. The V end lost 5 bases, the J end lost 2 bases, and 15 bases lay between the germline ends. The CDR3 nucleotides are TGTGCCAGCAGCGCCCTAAGGGGACAACAAGAGACCCAGTACTTC. Amino acids: CASSALRGQQETQYF.

This rearrangement joins TRBV5-3 to TRBJ1-1, with TRBD1 identical over 10 bases. TRBV5-3 is flagged as an ORF with uncertain function. The CDR3 contains 18 residues. V gave up 4 bases and J gave up 3 bases; unmatched junction bases: 15. The CDR3 reads CARSVPGQGSSEDTEAFF. Here the CDR3 DNA reads TGTGCCAGAAGCGTTCCGGGACAGGGGTCCTCGGAGGACACTGAAGCTTTCTTT.

This rearrangement joins TRBV5-4 to TRBJ1-1; D call uncertain. The V gene's germline CDR1 is SGHNT and CDR2 YYREEE (reference sequence). V dropped 2 bases and J dropped 8 bases, with 10 bases sitting between them. The CDR3 is made up of 12 amino acids. In DNA, the CDR3 is TGTGCCAGCAGCTTATATTCCCGGGAAGCTTTCTTT. Encoded protein: CASSLYSREAFF.

The chain joins TRBV6-5 to TRBJ1-2; TRBD1 matches at 9 bases. CDR1 MNHEY and CDR2 SVGAGI come from the germline V gene. Trimming removed 0 bases from V and 6 bases from J; junction bases left unmatched: 5. This CDR3 contains 15 residues. DNA for the CDR3: TGTGCCAGCAGTTACTCCCGGGGACAGGGAAATGGCTACACCTTC. Translating gives CASSYSRGQGNGYTF.